The 29 T cell receptor beta chains below come from one sample, sequenced in a study of cytomegalovirus exposure and HLA in healthy donors. The PCR made use of 60 Vbeta and 13 Jbeta primers. Method: immunoSEQ multiplex PCR; TCRdb's copy keeps in-frame clones and lacks some. The sample has roughly 180,000 clones, under 85% seen once. Sequencing used PBMCs. Receptors were obtained from a male donor in good health and CMV-seronegative.

This clone was picked up one time. V and J are TRBV6-6 and TRBJ1-3; TRBD1 is a possible D gene (6 bases). Germline lookup yields CDR1 MNHNY and CDR2 SVGAGI (reference sequence). The CDR3 extends over 16 amino acids. V lost 2 bases and J 1 base, leaving 12 bases between the germline ends. The CDR3 reads CASSYALGGSGNTIYF. CDR3 DNA: TGTGCCAGCAGTTACGCCCTAGGGGGTTCTGGAAACACCATATATTTT.

The chain couples TRBV11-2 to TRBJ2-5, with a tentative D call TRBD2 (6 bases). There are 13 residues in the CDR3. Germline CDR1 is SGHAT and CDR2 is FQNNGV. V was cut by 3 bases and J by 8 bases, with 13 bases left in between. The CDR3 DNA sequence: TGTGCCAGCAGCTTTGATGGGGGGAACACCCAGTACTTC. This encodes CASSFDGGNTQYF.

The table lists this clone with a few counts. This chain uses TRBV30 with TRBJ2-3; TRBD2 aligns across 8 bases. Germline CDR1 is GTSNPN and CDR2 is SVGIG (reference sequence). Trimming took 4 bases from V and 6 from J; bases not matched to a gene: 9. The CDR3 is 14 amino acids. Here the CDR3 reads CAWNSRTSSDTQYF. The CDR3 DNA sequence: TGTGCCTGGAACTCCCGGACTAGCAGCGATACGCAGTATTTT.

The gene calls are TRBV5-6 and TRBJ1-5; D is unresolved. The CDR3 contains 16 residues. V was trimmed by 2 bases and J by 5 bases, leaving 17 bases between them. Germline assignment: CDR1 SGHDT and CDR2 YYEEEE. The CDR3 nucleotides are TGTGCCAGCAGCTTTCTGGTGGCGCAGGCCGATCAGCCCCAGCATTTT. As protein: CASSFLVAQADQPQHF.

CDR3 in amino acids: CASRKAGVKEQYF. The CDR3 DNA sequence: TGTGCCAGCAGGAAGGCCGGAGTGAAAGAGCAGTACTTC. The chain is built from TRBV6-5 and TRBJ2-5; D gene unclear. Trimming shortened V by 6 bases and J by 11 bases, and 19 bases separated the two germline ends. The CDR3 is made up of 13 amino acids. Germline V gives CDR1 MNHEY, CDR2 SVGAGI.

The chain has TRBV4-1 and TRBJ2-3; 7 bases are a match to TRBD2. Germline CDR1 MGHRA, CDR2 YSYEKL. V trimming: 5 bases; J trimming: 2 bases; junction bases outside the gene matches: 16. This CDR3 contains 18 residues. CDR3 in amino acids: CASSTDYVAGTSTDTQYF. CDR3 DNA sequence: TGCGCCAGCAGCACAGATTATGTAGCGGGCACATCCACAGATACGCAGTATTTT.

Only a few counts were recorded for this clone. The V call is TRBV25-1, the J call TRBJ1-4; TRBD1 matches 7 bases. Germline assignment: CDR1 MGHDK and CDR2 SYGVNS. Losses at the gene ends were 4 bases for V and 10 bases for J; bases not matched to a gene: 3. The CDR3 is made up of 12 amino acids. The CDR3 sequence: CASSGEGAKLFF. The CDR3 DNA is TGTGCCAGCAGTGGTGAGGGGGCAAAACTGTTTTTT.

The chain uses TRBV2 and TRBJ1-2; a weak D match, TRBD1 (6 bases). Germline V lookup: CDR1 SNHLY, CDR2 FYNNEI. V lost 4 bases, J lost 3 bases, and 24 bases lay in between. CDR3 length equals 18 residues. The CDR3 loop is CASSGSTIPQAGDYGYTF. DNA of the CDR3: TGTGCCAGCAGTGGTTCAACCATTCCGCAGGCAGGGGACTATGGCTACACCTTC.

This clone turned up a few times. The chain employs TRBV19 and TRBJ2-4; 12 bases line up with TRBD1. The CDR3 is 17 amino acids. Germline loops: CDR1 LNHDA, CDR2 SQIVND (reference sequence). V shed 5 bases, J shed 5 bases, and the junction held 10 bases outside the gene matches. For the CDR3, the DNA is TGTGCCAGTAGTTCTTATGCGGGACAGGGGGCCCAAAACATTCAGTACTTC. Residues: CASSSYAGQGAQNIQYF. Together with reference TRBV19 and TRBJ2-4, the CDR3 gives the full variable domain: DGGITQSPKYLFRKEGQNVTLSCEQNLNHDAMYWYRQDPGQGLRLIYYSQIVNDFQKGDIAEGYSVSREKKESFPLTVTSAQKNPTAFYLCASSSYAGQGAQNIQYFGAGTRLSVL.

The rearrangement links TRBV28 to TRBJ2-2; 8 nucleotides match TRBD1. The CDR3 has 15 amino acids. Losses at the gene ends were 1 base for V and 6 bases for J; bases not matched to a gene: 4. Germline V gives CDR1 MDHEN, CDR2 SYDVKM. In nucleotides, the CDR3 is TGTGCCAGCAGTTTATCGGACAGGGTGGCCGGGGAGCTGTTTTTT. It yields the protein CASSLSDRVAGELFF. Variable domain in full (rest from reference TRBV28 and TRBJ2-2): DVKVTQSSRYLVKRTGEKVFLECVQDMDHENMFWYRQDPGLGLRLIYFSYDVKMKEKGDIPEGYSVSREKKERFSLILESASTNQTSMYLCASSLSDRVAGELFFGEGSRLTVL.

This chain uses TRBV19 with TRBJ1-5; 7 bases are a match to TRBD1. Germline-derived CDR1 and CDR2 are LNHDA and SQIVND (reference sequence). The CDR3 spans 17 residues. Germline trimming cut 3 bases from V and 0 bases from J; bases unmatched to any gene: 8. The CDR3 DNA reads TGTGCCAGTAGTATTAAAGGGGGCCGCTATAGCAATCAGCCCCAGCATTTT. It yields the protein CASSIKGGRYSNQPQHF.

The chain carries TRBV6-4 and TRBJ2-3, with a tentative D call TRBD2 (7 bases). V lost 6 bases to trimming and J lost 6 bases, with 16 bases between them. Germline CDR1 and CDR2: MRHNA and SNTAGT. The length of the CDR3 is 14 residues. The CDR3 nucleotides are TGTGCCAGCAGCCCGGGCGGGGGCCTGGATACGCAGTATTTT. Its protein product is CASSPGGGLDTQYF.

This clone occurred once. The chain combines TRBV19 with TRBJ2-1; 14 bases map to TRBD2. The CDR3 loop spans 14 amino acids. The ends lost 4 bases at V and 14 bases at J; junction bases unmatched: 7. The V gene's germline CDR1 is LNHDA and CDR2 SQIVND (reference sequence). The CDR3 DNA follows: TGTGCCAGTAGTACCGGACTAGCGGGAGGCGAAGAGTTCTTC. Protein sequence: CASSTGLAGGEEFF.

The V gene is TRBV7-6, the J gene TRBJ2-7; a weak D match, TRBD2 (5 bases). V lost 0 bases and J lost 3, with 9 bases in between. CDR3 length: 14 amino acids. Germline values: CDR1 SGHVS, CDR2 FNYEAQ. The CDR3 sequence: CASSLAVSGYEQYF. The CDR3, as DNA: TGTGCCAGCAGCTTAGCGGTCAGCGGCTACGAGCAGTACTTC.

The J gene is TRBJ2-1, the V gene TRBV28, with 8 bases lining up with TRBD2. Germline lookup yields CDR1 MDHEN and CDR2 SYDVKM. The trim removed 7 bases at V and 5 bases at J, leaving 10 bases unmatched. The CDR3 spans 15 residues. The CDR3 DNA is TGTGCCAGCACCCTACTCAGCGGGGGTAACAATGAGCAGTTCTTC. It yields the protein CASTLLSGGNNEQFF.

This rearrangement joins TRBV11-2 to TRBJ1-1, with 7 bases lining up with TRBD1. Germline V gives CDR1 SGHAT, CDR2 FQNNGV. The ends lost 5 bases at V and 2 bases at J; junction bases unmatched: 8. The CDR3 consists of 15 residues. CDR3 protein: CASSPGQDLNTEAFF. The CDR3 DNA reads as TGTGCCAGCAGCCCCGGACAGGACTTAAACACTGAAGCTTTCTTT.

V gene TRBV6-4 combines with J gene TRBJ1-4; the D gene is possibly TRBD1 (5 bases). Germline lookup yields CDR1 MRHNA and CDR2 SNTAGT. The germline V and J ends were trimmed by 6 bases and 7 bases, with 12 bases remaining between them. This CDR3 contains 13 residues. The CDR3 region is CASRGGLPEKLFF. The CDR3 DNA reads as TGTGCCAGCAGGGGGGGTCTTCCTGAAAAACTGTTTTTT.

The chain carries TRBV7-3 and TRBJ2-7; 10 nucleotides line up with TRBD2. Germline V CDR1 and CDR2: SGHTA, FQGTGA. The CDR3 totals 15 residues. J was trimmed by 5 bases and V by 5 bases; bases with no gene match: 9. The DNA for the CDR3 is TGTGCCAGCAGCCCACTAGCGGGAAATTGGCACGAGCAGTACTTC. It is translated as CASSPLAGNWHEQYF.

The chain couples TRBV4-3 to TRBJ2-5; TRBD2 agrees at 12 bases. The CDR3 totals 17 residues. Germline V gene lookup returns CDR1 LGHNA and CDR2 YSLEER. Trimming removed 2 bases from V and 2 bases from J; junction bases left unmatched: 6. The CDR3 sequence is CASSQNPGLAGQETQYF. The DNA for the CDR3 is TGCGCCAGCAGCCAAAACCCGGGACTAGCGGGTCAAGAGACCCAGTACTTC.

In the case of this clone: An end of the junction differs from the germline gene, which may be a read error. Written as DNA, the CDR3 is TGTTCCAGCAGCCTCAACGCGGTCGGTAATGAGCAGTTCTTC. This gives the protein CSSSLNAVGNEQFF. The chain links TRBV7-9 to TRBJ2-1, with no clear D. Germline V gives CDR1 SEHNR, CDR2 FQNEAQ (reference sequence). CDR3 length: 14 amino acids.

The chain recombines TRBV28 with TRBJ1-5, with D possibly TRBD1 on 6 matching bases. This CDR3 spans 18 amino acids. The V gene lost 1 base and the J gene lost 4 bases, with 20 bases spanning the gap. Germline assignment: CDR1 MDHEN and CDR2 SYDVKM. CDR3 amino acids: CASSLLGQGRVGNQPQHF. CDR3 in DNA: TGTGCCAGCAGTTTATTGGGGCAGGGGAGAGTGGGTAATCAGCCCCAGCATTTT.

The CDR3 loop reads CASSQDFGGSSSYEQYF. In nucleotides, the CDR3 is TGCGCCAGCAGCCAAGATTTTGGGGGCTCTAGCTCCTACGAGCAGTACTTC. The chain carries TRBV4-1 and TRBJ2-7, with D possibly TRBD1 on 6 matching bases. Trimming took 0 bases from V and 0 from J, leaving 15 bases between them. Germline V lookup: CDR1 MGHRA, CDR2 YSYEKL. The CDR3 loop spans 17 amino acids.

This clone has a handful of counts. The chain uses TRBV4-3 and TRBJ2-2; possible D gene TRBD1, 6 bases. Germline V lookup: CDR1 LGHNA, CDR2 YSLEER. CDR3 length: 17 residues. The germline V and J ends were trimmed by 0 bases and 4 bases, with 15 bases remaining between them. The CDR3 region has the DNA TGCGCCAGCAGCCAAGAGGTTACAGGGAGTCGCACCGGGGAGCTGTTTTTT. It codes for CASSQEVTGSRTGELFF.

Written as DNA, the CDR3 is TGTGCCAGCAGCCCTTGGCAGGGCGTGACCAATCAGCCCCAGCATTTT. It codes for CASSPWQGVTNQPQHF. This sequence joins TRBV28 and TRBJ1-5, with D perhaps matching TRBD1 (5 bases). Trimming left V 6 bases short and J 3 bases short, with 18 bases between. CDR1 is MDHEN and CDR2 is SYDVKM in the germline V gene. The CDR3 spans 16 residues.

The CDR3 spells CASTMEGLEQFF. The CDR3 DNA reads TGTGCCAGCACCATGGAGGGCCTCGAGCAGTTCTTC. This rearrangement joins TRBV28 to TRBJ2-1; weak D call: TRBD2 (6 bases). Germline CDR1 reads MDHEN; CDR2 reads SYDVKM. The length of the CDR3 is 12 residues. The V end was cut by 7 bases, the J end by 10 bases, with 14 bases between.

The chain carries TRBV28 and TRBJ1-5, with 7 bases fitting TRBD1. The J segment lost 2 bases and the V segment lost 8 bases, leaving 9 bases of the junction unmatched. This CDR3 is 15 amino acids long. Per germline, CDR1 MDHEN and CDR2 SYDVKM. The CDR3 DNA sequence: TGTGCCAGCTCATCAGGGGGGTTTGGCAATCAGCCCCAGCATTTT. This sequence encodes CASSSGGFGNQPQHF.

The gene calls are TRBV30 and TRBJ1-5; TRBD1 matches 9 bases. Looked up from germline, CDR1 is GTSNPN and CDR2 is SVGIG (reference sequence). This CDR3 contains 15 residues. Trimming at V came to 1 base and at J to 6 bases, leaving 7 bases not matched to a gene. The CDR3 reads CAWSGDREIGQPQHF. Here the CDR3 DNA reads TGTGCCTGGAGTGGGGACAGGGAGATCGGTCAGCCCCAGCATTTT.

The J gene is TRBJ1-5, the V gene TRBV10-3; perhaps TRBD1 as D (5 bases). V lost 2 bases and J 3 bases, leaving 17 bases between the germline ends. This CDR3 contains 17 residues. Germline CDR1 is ENHRY and CDR2 is SYGVKD. CDR3 sequence reads: CAISENPTGINNQPQHF. The CDR3 DNA reads TGTGCCATCAGTGAGAACCCCACAGGTATCAACAATCAGCCCCAGCATTTT.

V gene TRBV5-5 combines with J gene TRBJ2-7, with TRBD1 matching 7 bases. The CDR3 runs to 16 residues. V was clipped by 4 bases and J by 4 bases; unmatched bases: 14. Germline V gene data show CDR1 as SGHKS and CDR2 as YYEKEE (reference sequence). In nucleotides, the CDR3 is TGTGCCAGCAGCCTAACACCGGGACAGTTTTCGTACGAGCAGTACTTC. Residues: CASSLTPGQFSYEQYF.